What follows is one T cell receptor (beta chain) and its context. In the source study's methods: Reference gene primer amplification yielded estimated nucleated cell counts. This table comes from immunoSEQ multiplex PCR, and its TCRdb copy is limited to in-frame clones, with some not included. V, J and clone size are those of that table, while D and trimming were read from the DNA. The sample consists of almost 250,000 clones, around 86% of them appearing once. The CDR3 has 13 amino acids. Germline CDR1 reads SGHAT; CDR2 reads FQDESV (reference sequence). V lost 6 bases to trimming and J lost 4 bases, with 12 bases between them. These data belong to a study of blood T cell repertoires in COVID-19. At the level of the study: COVID-19 samples from acute and convalescent phases originated in the United States, Italy and Spain. T cells, B-cell-depleted T cells, or PBMCs supplied cDNA or gDNA.

The chain joins TRBV11-1 to TRBJ2-5; perhaps TRBD2 as D (6 bases). The sample taken for sequencing was peripheral blood. This receptor was identified in a woman aged 60-75 years who had recovered from COVID-19. The CDR3 loop is CASSRGETETQYF. CDR3 bases: TGTGCCAGCAGTCGCGGGGAGACAGAGACCCAGTACTTC.